The text below deals with one TCR beta chain. No antigen is known for it. A much larger clonotype is one base distant, so this may be a read error. Germline CDR1 SQVTM, CDR2 ANQGSEA. The CDR3 contains 15 residues. V lost 6 bases to trimming and J lost 7 bases; unmatched junction nucleotides: 15. The sample originates from a study of tumor-infiltrating lymphocytes in primary liver carcinoma. On the study more broadly: The patients included men and women who were aged 30 to 69 years. General study findings and limits: Merely about 8-24% of top clones occurred in all five tumor regions.

From 450 to 550 ng total RNA, TCR beta cDNA was generated with a primer in the constant region. The TCR beta library was amplified through three nested multiplex PCR rounds in a modified ARM-PCR procedure. The study ran its first two PCR rounds for around 9 cycles each, using TRBV1-TRBV30 forward primers and a C-beta reverse primer. Using its own MiXCR run on the multiplex PCR reads, TCRdb lists one record per CDR3 protein. The table has about 64,000 distinct CDR3 sequences, about 65% seen once. Taking about 18-32 mg of unsorted bulk tissue, the authors co-extracted RNA and DNA. The V gene is TRBV29-1, the J gene TRBJ1-2; 9 nucleotides align to TRBD1. The TCR was taken from a man aged 35-49 years with primary liver carcinoma and hepatitis B virus infection. The sample was liver tumor tissue from sampling region 4. Regarding subset: tumor region T4, right-lateral pole. CDR3 protein: CSVAPPLQGAFGYTF. Written as DNA, the CDR3 is TGCAGCGTGGCCCCCCCCCTACAGGGGGCTTTTGGCTACACCTTC.